This TCR beta chain was sequenced during a study of metastatic and nonmetastatic thyroid tumors. At least ten counts were recorded for this clone. TCRdb redid the clone calls on the PCR reads using MiXCR. The sample yields around 34,000 clones, around 15% seen once. V shed 0 bases, J shed 4 bases, and the junction held 21 bases outside the gene matches. This CDR3 comprises 21 residues. In germline, CDR1 is MNHEY, CDR2 SVGEGT. Patients had received no treatment of any kind before thyroid surgery. The sequencing input was blood. This chain uses TRBV6-2 or TRBV6-3 with TRBJ1-3; 7 nucleotides agree with TRBD1. The TCR sequence derives from a female donor with papillary thyroid cancer or a benign thyroid nodule (not recorded which). Some clones in this sample may be carry-over from other donors' samples. CDR3 DNA sequence: TGTGCCAGCAGTTACTCGAGACCACGTCAAAGACAGGGACCGGGGGGAAACACCATATATTTT. This translates into CASSYSRPRQRQGPGGNTIYF.